This T cell receptor (beta chain) was documented in a study of T cells expressing NK-cell markers. In the study overall: Most of the eight sequenced donors tested HCMV-seropositive; one tested seronegative. Study results and limitations: Among several donors, these clonotypes also ranked first in the CD3+CD56-NKG2C+ fraction.

TCRdb derives one entry per CDR3 protein from the 5' RACE reads, leaving out DNA. The sample is made up of roughly 160,000 distinct CDR3 sequences, and the top ten hold 20% of it. As concerns this clonotype: What it recognizes is unknown.

Sequencing input: blood T cells: a sorted CD56 or NKG2C T cell subset, CD4+ or CD8+ T cells, or bulk PBMC T cells (not recorded which). The receptor comes from a man aged 18-75 years in good health.

The CDR3 spells CASSPRTTNTGELFF. The gene calls are TRBV6-1 and TRBJ2-2; absent DNA, TCRdb's TRBD1 call cannot be checked. CDR3 length: 15 amino acids. Per germline, CDR1 MNHNS and CDR2 SASEGT.